A selection of T cell receptor beta chains follows, all from one sample in a study of identical twins. TCRdb ran MiXCR on the 5' RACE reads and lists one entry per CDR3 protein. The top ten hold approximately 9.1% of the sample, which has about 200,000 distinct CDR3 sequences, 10% seen once. Material: memory T cells sorted from blood. The receptors here all came from a man aged 45-65 years in good health. CDR3s include the opening cysteine and the closing phenylalanine or tryptophan. D genes are given only for firm matches. Expanded clones are given a class, and other clones once, few, many or no size at all.

length,J,V,size,D,DNA,CDR3
14,TRBJ1-5,TRBV6-5,medium-sized,TRBD1,TGTGCCAGCATAAACCGACAGGGGTGGAATCCCCAGCATTTT,CASINRQGWNPQHF
16,TRBJ2-1,TRBV29-1,NA,TRBD1,TGCAGCGTTGAATCTTGGGGACAGGGGGGCTACAATGAGCAGTTCTTC,CSVESWGQGGYNEQFF
16,TRBJ1-1,TRBV7-2,many,NA,TGTGCCAGCAGCTTGCCTCCTAATTGGGGGAACACTGAAGCTTTCTTT,CASSLPPNWGNTEAFF
14,TRBJ2-5,TRBV7-9,NA,NA,TGTGCCAGCAGCCTTCGGCGGGACCAAGAGACCCAGTACTTC,CASSLRRDQETQYF
14,TRBJ2-3,TRBV10-3,many,NA,TGTGCCATCAGTGATAGGGGACGCACAGATACGCAGTATTTT,CAISDRGRTDTQYF
19,TRBJ2-4,TRBV4-2,many,TRBD1,TGTGCCAGCAGCCAAGATGGCAGGGGGCTAATTTCAGCCAAAAACATTCAGTACTTC,CASSQDGRGLISAKNIQYF
13,TRBJ1-2,TRBV12-3/TRBV12-4,NA,NA,TGTGCCGGCAGTTCCGGTCGAGGGTATGGCTACACCTTC,CAGSSGRGYGYTF
12,TRBJ2-7,TRBV29-1,many,TRBD1,TGCAGCGTTTCGGACAGGGGGCCCGAGCAGTACTTC,CSVSDRGPEQYF
18,TRBJ1-5,TRBV9,NA,TRBD1,TGTGCCAGCAGCACGCCGGGACAGGGAGTATCAAGCAATCAGCCCCAGCATTTT,CASSTPGQGVSSNQPQHF
15,TRBJ2-1,TRBV20-1,NA,TRBD2,TGCAGTGCTAGAGGTACTAGCGGGAGGGCCTATGAGCAGTTCTTC,CSARGTSGRAYEQFF
12,TRBJ1-1,TRBV3-1,many,NA,TGTGCCAGCAGCATTACAGGGACTGAAGCTTTCTTT,CASSITGTEAFF
17,TRBJ1-6,TRBV10-1,many,TRBD1,TGCGCCAGCCCAAGACAGGGCAATGGATCCTATAATTCACCCCTCCACTTT,CASPRQGNGSYNSPLHF
15,TRBJ2-1,TRBV7-9,many,TRBD2,TGTGCCAGCAGCTTAATAGCGGGGGGGCTGGGTGAGCAGTTCTTC,CASSLIAGGLGEQFF
15,TRBJ2-7,TRBV7-8,many,TRBD2,TGTGCCAGCAGCTTAGCCGCCGCGGGGGGGATCGAGCAGTACTTC,CASSLAAAGGIEQYF
14,TRBJ2-7,TRBV7-9,many,NA,TGTGCCAGCAGCTCAGTGCAGACAAACTACGAGCAGTACTTC,CASSSVQTNYEQYF
15,TRBJ1-5,TRBV20-1,NA,TRBD1,TGCAGTGCTAGCCTCCCAGGGGGACCTAATCAGCCCCAGCATTTT,CSASLPGGPNQPQHF
13,TRBJ1-5,TRBV2,NA,NA,TGTGCCAGCAGTGGGGGGAACGATCAGCCCCAGCATTTT,CASSGGNDQPQHF
14,TRBJ2-3,TRBV10-3,many,NA,TGTGCCATCAGTGAGTTGCAGGGCACAGATACGCAGTATTTT,CAISELQGTDTQYF
14,TRBJ1-6,TRBV20-1,NA,TRBD1,TGCAGTGCCCGGGGACAGGGAGATTATTCACCCCTCCACTTT,CSARGQGDYSPLHF
20,TRBJ2-1,TRBV6-2/TRBV6-3,many,NA,TGTGCCAGCAGTTATAAGAGCGGCCCAGGGGGGGGACCTCACTACAATGAGCAGTTCTTC,CASSYKSGPGGGPHYNEQFF
17,TRBJ2-6,TRBV6-1,many,NA,TGTGCCAGCAGTCTGGTCGCAGGGAGCTCTGGGGCCAACGTCCTGACTTTC,CASSLVAGSSGANVLTF
13,TRBJ2-1,TRBV4-2,many,NA,TGTGCCAGCAGCCAACGGCTTGGGTATGAGCAGTTCTTC,CASSQRLGYEQFF